The 5 T cell receptor beta chains presented below share a single source sample, sequenced in a study of shared clonotypes between healthy human individuals (dated by TCRdb to the early 2020s). Preparation of the library involved the immunoSEQ multiplex PCR assay. In its TCRdb copy, this immuneACCESS table keeps in-frame sequences only and misses some clones. Where compared with another copy, unresolved V genes explain less than half of these, and the others have no known cause. A total of approximately 2.5 million clones appear in this sample, 90% to 95% of them only once. 0.36% of the sample belongs to the ten largest clones. Sequenced sample: naive CD4+ T cells from PBMCs. The label giving this sample's cell subset or site can be read as: CD45RA+ positively selected. The source is a man aged 18 to 35 in good health. Some clones in this sample may be carry-over from other donors' samples.

V is TRBV2 and J is TRBJ2-1; the match to TRBD2 covers 11 bases. The germline CDR1 and CDR2 sequences are SNHLY and FYNNEI. This CDR3 comprises 17 residues. Trimming removed 6 bases from V and 6 bases from J; junction bases left unmatched: 13. CDR3 DNA sequence: TGTGCCAGCAGAGGCGCCCGGCTAGCGGGAGGTAGCAATGAGCAGTTCTTC. The encoded protein is CASRGARLAGGSNEQFF.

The chain has TRBV27 and TRBJ1-4; 7 bases fit TRBD1. The CDR3 is made up of 18 amino acids. Germline assignment: CDR1 MNHEY and CDR2 SMNVEV (reference sequence). V shed 6 bases and J 0 bases; nucleotides not matched to a gene: 13. The CDR3 DNA is TGTGCCAGCAGGCGGGGACAGTTGGGGTTTGCAACTAATGAAAAACTGTTTTTT. This translates into CASRRGQLGFATNEKLFF.

The chain links TRBV6-6 to TRBJ2-2; D call uncertain. The CDR3 covers 13 residues. Trimming cost V 8 bases and J 3 bases, with 10 bases left between them. CDR1 is MNHNY and CDR2 is SVGAGI in the germline V gene (reference sequence). In DNA form, the CDR3 reads TGTGCCAGCCCCTCACGGGACACCGGGGAGCTGTTTTTT. Amino acids: CASPSRDTGELFF.

The chain couples TRBV5-1 to TRBJ2-7, with D unclear. Germline V gene data show CDR1 as SGHRS and CDR2 as YFSETQ. V was cut by 1 base and J by 5 bases, with 19 bases left in between. The CDR3 has 16 residues. The CDR3 spells CASSLLGRMGGDEQYF. The DNA of the CDR3 is TGCGCCAGCAGCTTGTTAGGGCGGATGGGTGGGGACGAGCAGTACTTC.

This CDR3 reads CASSSPGQGWNEQFF. For the CDR3, the DNA is TGTGCCAGCAGCTCCCCGGGACAGGGTTGGAATGAGCAGTTCTTC. The chain carries TRBV5-4 and TRBJ2-1, with 9 bases lining up with TRBD1. The germline gives CDR1 SGHNT, CDR2 YYREEE (reference sequence). The junction had 8 bases not matched to a gene; V was cut back by 3 bases and J by 7 bases. The CDR3 is made up of 15 amino acids.